In this sample, the clone carrying this T cell receptor beta chain turned up many times. What it binds is unknown. Each CDR3 protein is one row after TCRdb ran MiXCR on the 5' RACE reads. The table lists around 490,000 distinct CDR3 sequences, 5.3% of them singletons. Trimming took 5 bases from V and 0 from J, leaving 17 bases between them. The CDR3 consists of 18 residues. These data are taken from a study of CD8 T cells in ankylosing spondylitis. General study points: Earlier literature documents some of the motif variants in reactive arthritis synovial fluid and blood. Seemingly characteristic of ankylosing spondylitis blood was a TCR beta motif consisting of 7 or 8 highly homologous variants.

This chain uses TRBV12-3 or TRBV12-4 with TRBJ2-6, with D possibly being TRBD1 (6 bases). The clonotype comes from a male donor with ankylosing spondylitis. Specimen: blood, either unsorted or a sorted T cell fraction (not recorded which). The CDR3 spells CASSQSRGSLSGANVLTF. DNA of the CDR3: TGTGCCAGCAGTCAAAGCAGGGGATCACTCTCTGGGGCCAACGTCCTGACTTTC.